The 13 T cell receptor beta chains below were found in one sample sequenced in a study of early stage breast cancer tumors. Sequenced by immunoSEQ multiplex PCR; TCRdb stores in-frame clones only, minus some. The sample shows 25,000 to 30,000 clones, approximately 84% of them seen only once. Material: blood. Receptors were obtained from a person in their fifties with breast cancer.

This clone was found once. The rearrangement joins TRBV6-5 to TRBJ1-2; D is perhaps TRBD1 (6 bases). V gave up 5 bases and J gave up 5 bases, with 18 bases separating them. The germline V gene has CDR1 MNHEY and CDR2 SVGAGI. CDR3 length: 15 amino acids. The CDR3 sequence: CASSPRTVQFYGYTF. The CDR3 region has the DNA TGTGCCAGCAGTCCACGGACAGTCCAGTTTTATGGCTACACCTTC.

The gene calls are TRBV9 and TRBJ1-2; tentative D call: TRBD1 (6 bases). Germline V gives CDR1 SGDLS, CDR2 YYNGEE. The length of the CDR3 is 13 residues. V was clipped by 4 bases and J by 7 bases, with 14 bases between them. DNA of the CDR3: TGTGCCAGCAGCCCCTCTACAGGGTCTGGCTACACCTTC. Translation gives CASSPSTGSGYTF.

The chain links TRBV10-3 to TRBJ1-3, with D possibly matching TRBD1 (6 bases). The germline CDR1 and CDR2 sequences are ENHRY and SYGVKD. The length of the CDR3 is 18 residues. V was trimmed by 4 bases and J by 3 bases, leaving 22 bases between them. CDR3 protein: CAISASGPGASYGNTIYF. The CDR3 region has the DNA TGTGCCATCAGTGCTTCGGGGCCGGGGGCTTCGTATGGAAACACCATATATTTT.

This chain links TRBV6-5 with TRBJ1-4, with D possibly being TRBD1 (5 bases). CDR3 size: 15 residues. Germline V lookup: CDR1 MNHEY, CDR2 SVGAGI. Trimming shortened V by 6 bases and J by 8 bases, and 19 bases separated the two germline ends. CDR3 bases: TGTGCCAGCAGCCTTGTAACGGGAAGGGACGAAAAACTGTTTTTT. Translated, it gives CASSLVTGRDEKLFF.

The chain joins TRBV5-1 to TRBJ2-2; D is possibly TRBD1 (6 bases). V lost 0 bases and J 0 bases, leaving 6 bases between the germline ends. From germline, CDR1 is SGHRS and CDR2 YFSETQ. The CDR3 runs 15 residues. CDR3 sequence: CASSLGTANTGELFF. The CDR3 coding sequence is TGCGCCAGCAGCTTGGGGACAGCGAACACCGGGGAGCTGTTTTTT.

This clone was observed a handful of times. The genes are TRBV6-6 and TRBJ1-2; D is ambiguous. The germline V gene has CDR1 MNHNY and CDR2 SVGAGI (reference sequence). V was trimmed by 4 bases and J by 8 bases, leaving 17 bases between them. The CDR3 contains 14 residues. The CDR3 loop reads CASSLEGTSQGYTF. CDR3 coding DNA: TGTGCCAGCAGTTTGGAGGGAACCTCCCAGGGCTACACCTTC.

This sequence joins TRBV12-5 and TRBJ1-2; possible D gene TRBD1, 5 bases. The germline V and J ends were trimmed by 7 bases and 2 bases, with 17 bases remaining between them. The CDR3 spans 15 residues. Germline lookup yields CDR1 LGHNT and CDR2 FRNRAP. CDR3 amino acids: CASALEAGPNYGYTF. DNA for the CDR3: TGTGCTAGTGCCCTCGAGGCGGGACCCAACTATGGCTACACCTTC.

The gene calls are TRBV5-1 and TRBJ1-1; weak D call: TRBD1 (5 bases). V dropped 5 bases and J dropped 3 bases, with 20 bases sitting between them. Germline assignment: CDR1 SGHRS and CDR2 YFSETQ. The CDR3 is made up of 16 amino acids. In DNA, the CDR3 is TGCGCCAGCAGGGGACTTAAGACGGAGGGGCACACTGAAGCTTTCTTT. Its translation: CASRGLKTEGHTEAFF.

CDR3: CASSSATGGAGTEAFF. The CDR3 DNA follows: TGTGCCAGTAGTTCCGCGACAGGGGGCGCCGGGACTGAAGCTTTCTTT. This chain links TRBV19 with TRBJ1-1; 10 bases align to TRBD1. CDR1 is LNHDA and CDR2 is SQIVND in the germline V gene (reference sequence). V shed 5 bases and J 5 bases; nucleotides not matched to a gene: 11. The CDR3 is 16 amino acids.

The rearrangement joins TRBV5-4 to TRBJ2-3; tentatively, D is TRBD2 (6 bases). The CDR3 totals 15 residues. Germline loops: CDR1 SGHNT, CDR2 YYREEE (reference sequence). The V gene lost 2 bases and the J gene lost 1 base, with 11 bases spanning the gap. CDR3 protein: CASSFVGGGTDTQYF. The DNA for the CDR3 is TGTGCCAGCAGCTTTGTGGGAGGTGGCACAGATACGCAGTATTTT.

The chain recombines TRBV4-1 with TRBJ2-7; D might be TRBD2 (6 bases). V was cut by 4 bases and J by 1 base, with 8 bases left in between. CDR1 is MGHRA, CDR2 YSYEKL, per germline. The CDR3 loop spans 13 amino acids. For the CDR3, the DNA is TGCGCCAGCAGCCCCCGGGAGTCCTACGAGCAGTACTTC. This translates into CASSPRESYEQYF.

V usage is TRBV7-9 and J usage is TRBJ2-3, with 9 bases that match TRBD1. The CDR3 loop spans 16 amino acids. V lost 1 base, J lost 5 bases, and 7 bases stayed unmatched. Germline lookup yields CDR1 SEHNR and CDR2 FQNEAQ (reference sequence). The CDR3 DNA is TGTGCCAGCAGCTTAGGACAGGGGGACAAAATAGATACGCAGTATTTT. This sequence encodes CASSLGQGDKIDTQYF.

The CDR3 sequence: CSVERQADGQYF. The DNA for the CDR3 is TGCAGCGTTGAACGCCAGGCTGACGGGCAGTACTTC. V usage is TRBV29-1 and J usage is TRBJ2-7; unclear D gene. This CDR3 is built from 12 residues. The germline gives CDR1 SQVTM, CDR2 ANQGSEA. Trimming pared 2 bases from V and 9 bases from J, leaving 14 bases between.